A selection of T cell receptor beta chains follows, all from one sample in a study of naive and memory T cell subsets. From the UMI-ligation and nested PCR reads, TCRdb called clonotypes with MiXCR, one entry per CDR3 protein. The sample contains 130,000 to 150,000 distinct CDR3 sequences, 17% of which appear only once. The source material was naive CD4+ T cells from blood. Every receptor here comes from a human donor in good health. Each CDR3 is given with its conserved first and last residue. A D gene is named only where the DNA matches it firmly. A clone size is listed for some rows: how often the clone was seen (once, few, many), or a class if it is expanded.

>.|TRBJ2-1|TRBV5-1|few
CASSPDKRSYNEQFF
TGCGCCAGCAGCCCCGACAAGCGCTCCTACAATGAGCAGTTCTTC
>.|TRBJ2-7|TRBV28|.
CASRGTYDSYEQYF
TGTGCCAGCAGAGGGACCTACGACTCCTACGAGCAGTACTTC
>.|TRBJ2-3|TRBV4-3|many
CASSQDPAGDTLDTQYF
TGCGCCAGCAGCCAAGATCCCGCAGGGGACACTCTGGATACGCAGTATTTT
>.|TRBJ1-1|TRBV7-6|.
CASSSAQNTEAFF
TGTGCCAGCAGCTCCGCCCAGAACACTGAAGCTTTCTTT
>TRBD2|TRBJ2-3|TRBV20-1|.
CSARYSGRAADTQYF
TGCAGTGCTAGATATAGCGGGAGGGCCGCGGATACGCAGTATTTT
>.|TRBJ1-4|TRBV11-2|.
CASSPPGSWEKLFF
TGTGCCAGCAGCCCCCCCGGGAGCTGGGAAAAACTGTTTTTT
>.|TRBJ1-1|TRBV5-1|few
CASSFTRNTEAFF
TGCGCCAGCAGCTTCACGAGGAACACTGAAGCTTTCTTT
>TRBD2|TRBJ2-1|TRBV4-2|.
CASSQVSTSGYNEQFF
TGTGCCAGCAGCCAAGTCAGCACTAGCGGCTACAATGAGCAGTTCTTC
>TRBD1|TRBJ1-5|TRBV5-1|.
CASSPEGQEYQPQHF
TGCGCCAGCAGCCCGGAGGGACAGGAGTATCAGCCCCAGCATTTT
>TRBD2|TRBJ2-7|TRBV7-9|few
CASSPRQREGLEQYF
TGTGCCAGCAGCCCTCGGCAGCGGGAGGGCCTCGAGCAGTACTTC
>.|TRBJ2-3|TRBV6-6|few
CASSYAGGGQTQYF
TGTGCCAGCAGTTACGCCGGAGGAGGGCAAACGCAGTATTTT
>.|TRBJ2-1|TRBV5-1|.
CASSGGTPLNEQFF
TGCGCCAGCAGCGGCGGGACCCCCCTCAATGAGCAGTTCTTC
>.|TRBJ2-7|TRBV6-5|.
CASSYSTTGSSYEQYF
TGTGCCAGCAGTTACTCAACGACGGGGAGCTCCTACGAGCAGTACTTC
>.|TRBJ2-7|TRBV28|few
CASLGGDEQYF
TGTGCCAGCCTTGGGGGCGACGAGCAGTACTTC
>TRBD2|TRBJ2-3|TRBV20-1|many
CSAPTSGRSTDTQYF
TGCAGTGCTCCAACAAGCGGGAGAAGCACAGATACGCAGTATTTT
>.|TRBJ2-4|TRBV5-1|.
CASRSETLGKNIQYF
TGCGCCAGCAGATCTGAAACGCTGGGCAAAAACATTCAGTACTTC
>.|TRBJ2-7|TRBV7-9|.
CASSSEAMGEQYF
TGTGCCAGCAGCTCTGAAGCTATGGGGGAGCAGTACTTC
>.|TRBJ2-5|TRBV19|few
CASSPRTAAIQETQYF
TGTGCCAGTAGTCCCCGGACAGCCGCTATTCAAGAGACCCAGTACTTC
>TRBD1|TRBJ1-2|TRBV6-6|few
CASSYADRAYGYTF
TGTGCCAGCAGTTATGCGGACAGGGCATATGGCTACACCTTC
>TRBD1|TRBJ1-2|TRBV25-1|.
CASSGDADRANGYTF
TGTGCCAGCAGTGGGGATGCGGACAGGGCCAATGGCTACACCTTC
>TRBD1|TRBJ1-5|TRBV18|.
CASSRRDRGNDQPQHF
TGTGCCAGCTCACGCCGGGACAGGGGGAATGATCAGCCCCAGCATTTT
>.|TRBJ2-3|TRBV5-1|few
CASSLSRTTDTQYF
TGCGCCAGCAGCTTAAGCAGGACCACAGATACGCAGTATTTT
>TRBD1|TRBJ2-7|TRBV19|few
CASSPGTALYEQYF
TGTGCCAGTAGTCCCGGGACAGCCCTCTACGAGCAGTACTTC
>.|TRBJ1-1|TRBV5-6|.
CASSLRGTEAFF
TGTGCCAGCAGCTTACGGGGGACTGAAGCTTTCTTT